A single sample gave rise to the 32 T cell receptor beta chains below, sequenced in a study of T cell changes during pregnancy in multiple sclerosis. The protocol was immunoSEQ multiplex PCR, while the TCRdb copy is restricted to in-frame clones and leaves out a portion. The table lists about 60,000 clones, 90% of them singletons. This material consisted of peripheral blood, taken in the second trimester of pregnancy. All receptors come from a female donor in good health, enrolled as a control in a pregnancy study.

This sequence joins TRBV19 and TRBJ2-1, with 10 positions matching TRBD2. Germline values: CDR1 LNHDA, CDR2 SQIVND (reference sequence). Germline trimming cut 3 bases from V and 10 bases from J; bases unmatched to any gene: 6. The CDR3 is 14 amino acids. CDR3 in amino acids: CASSIIAGGREQFF. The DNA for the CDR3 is TGTGCCAGTAGTATTATAGCGGGAGGTAGGGAGCAGTTCTTC. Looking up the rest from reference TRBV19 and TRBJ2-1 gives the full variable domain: DGGITQSPKYLFRKEGQNVTLSCEQNLNHDAMYWYRQDPGQGLRLIYYSQIVNDFQKGDIAEGYSVSREKKESFPLTVTSAQKNPTAFYLCASSIIAGGREQFFGPGTRLTVL.

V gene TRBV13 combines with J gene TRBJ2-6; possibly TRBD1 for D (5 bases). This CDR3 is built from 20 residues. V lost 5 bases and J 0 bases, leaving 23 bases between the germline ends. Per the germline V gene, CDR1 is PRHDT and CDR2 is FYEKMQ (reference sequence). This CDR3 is CASSTDRTIITVSGANVLTF. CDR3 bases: TGTGCCAGCAGCACCGACAGAACTATAATAACAGTCTCTGGGGCCAACGTCCTGACTTTC.

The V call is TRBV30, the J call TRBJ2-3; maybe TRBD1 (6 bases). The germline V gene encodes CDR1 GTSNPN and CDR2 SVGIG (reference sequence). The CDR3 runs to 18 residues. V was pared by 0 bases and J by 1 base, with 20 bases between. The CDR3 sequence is CAWSVLRRTAMRTDTQYF. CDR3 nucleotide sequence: TGTGCCTGGAGTGTACTCCGCAGGACAGCTATGCGCACAGATACGCAGTATTTT.

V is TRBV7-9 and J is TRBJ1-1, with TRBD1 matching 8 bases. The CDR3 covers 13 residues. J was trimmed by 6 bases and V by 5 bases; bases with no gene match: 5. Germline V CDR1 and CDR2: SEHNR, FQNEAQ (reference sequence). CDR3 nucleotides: TGTGCCAGCAGCGAGACAGGGGAGGCTGAAGCTTTCTTT. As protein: CASSETGEAEAFF.

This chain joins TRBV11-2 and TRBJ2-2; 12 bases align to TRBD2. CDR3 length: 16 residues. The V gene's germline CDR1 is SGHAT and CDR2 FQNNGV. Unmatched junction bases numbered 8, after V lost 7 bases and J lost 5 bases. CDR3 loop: CASKRLAGVRTGELFF. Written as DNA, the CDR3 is TGTGCCAGCAAACGACTAGCGGGAGTTCGGACCGGGGAGCTGTTTTTT.

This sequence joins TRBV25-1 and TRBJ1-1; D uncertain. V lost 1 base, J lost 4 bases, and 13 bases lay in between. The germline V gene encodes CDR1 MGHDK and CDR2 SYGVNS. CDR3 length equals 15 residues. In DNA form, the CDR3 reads TGTGCCAGCAGTGAATCCCCGGCTAGGAGCACTGAAGCTTTCTTT. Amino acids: CASSESPARSTEAFF.

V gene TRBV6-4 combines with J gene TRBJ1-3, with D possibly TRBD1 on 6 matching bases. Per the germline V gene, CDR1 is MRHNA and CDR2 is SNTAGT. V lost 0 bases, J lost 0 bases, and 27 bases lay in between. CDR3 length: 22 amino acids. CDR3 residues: CASSDSNIIRQAVLYSGNTIYF. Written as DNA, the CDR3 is TGTGCCAGCAGTGACTCGAATATTATACGACAGGCTGTTCTATACTCTGGAAACACCATATATTTT.

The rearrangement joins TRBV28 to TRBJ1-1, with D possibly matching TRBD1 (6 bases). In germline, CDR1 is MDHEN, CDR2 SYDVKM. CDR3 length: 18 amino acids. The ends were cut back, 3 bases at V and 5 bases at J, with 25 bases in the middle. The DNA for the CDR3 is TGTGCCAGCAGTTTTGAGTCCCCCAAAGGCAGGGGCTGGACTGAAGCTTTCTTT. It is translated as CASSFESPKGRGWTEAFF.

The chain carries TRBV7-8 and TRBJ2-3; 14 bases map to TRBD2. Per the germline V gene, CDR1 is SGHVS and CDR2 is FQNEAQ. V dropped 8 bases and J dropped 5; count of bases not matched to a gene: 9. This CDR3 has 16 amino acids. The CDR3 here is CASASGLAGAGDTQYF. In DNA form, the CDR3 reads TGTGCCAGCGCCTCGGGACTAGCGGGAGCGGGAGATACGCAGTATTTT.

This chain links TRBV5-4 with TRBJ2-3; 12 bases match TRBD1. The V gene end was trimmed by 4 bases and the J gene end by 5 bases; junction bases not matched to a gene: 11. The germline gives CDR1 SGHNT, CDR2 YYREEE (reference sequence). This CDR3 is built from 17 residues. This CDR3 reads CASSIRFGTGGIDTQYF. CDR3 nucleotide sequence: TGTGCCAGCAGCATCAGATTCGGGACAGGGGGCATAGATACGCAGTATTTT. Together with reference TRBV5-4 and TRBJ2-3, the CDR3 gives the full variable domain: ETGVTQSPTHLIKTRGQQVTLRCSSQSGHNTVSWYQQALGQGPQFIFQYYREEENGRGNFPPRFSGLQFPNYSSELNVNALELDDSALYLCASSIRFGTGGIDTQYFGPGTRLTVL.

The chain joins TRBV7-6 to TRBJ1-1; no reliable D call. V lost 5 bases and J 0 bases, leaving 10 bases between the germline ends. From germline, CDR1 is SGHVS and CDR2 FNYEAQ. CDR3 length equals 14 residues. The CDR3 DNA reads TGTGCCAGCAGCCCGAATAACATGAACACTGAAGCTTTCTTT. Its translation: CASSPNNMNTEAFF.

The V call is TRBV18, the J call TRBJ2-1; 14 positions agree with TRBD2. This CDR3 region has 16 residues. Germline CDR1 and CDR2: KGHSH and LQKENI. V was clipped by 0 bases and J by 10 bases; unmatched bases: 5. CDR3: CASSPPGLAGVGEQFF. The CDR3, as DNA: TGTGCCAGCTCACCACCGGGACTAGCGGGAGTAGGGGAGCAGTTCTTC.

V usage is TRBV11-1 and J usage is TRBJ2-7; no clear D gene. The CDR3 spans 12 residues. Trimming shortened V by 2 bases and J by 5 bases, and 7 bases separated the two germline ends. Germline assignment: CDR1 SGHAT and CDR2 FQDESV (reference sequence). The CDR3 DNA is TGTGCCAGCAGCTTAACAATCCACGAGCAGTACTTC. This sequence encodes CASSLTIHEQYF. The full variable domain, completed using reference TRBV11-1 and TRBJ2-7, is EAEVAQSPRYKITEKSQAVAFWCDPISGHATLYWYRQILGQGPELLVQFQDESVVDDSQLPKDRFSAERLKGVDSTLKIQPAELGDSAMYLCASSLTIHEQYFGPGTRLTVT.

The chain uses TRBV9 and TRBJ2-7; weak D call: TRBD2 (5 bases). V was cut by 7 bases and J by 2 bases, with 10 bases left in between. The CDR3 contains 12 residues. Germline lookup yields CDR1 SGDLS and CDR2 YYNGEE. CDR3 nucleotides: TGTGCCAGCGGATCGGGAACCTACGAGCAGTACTTC. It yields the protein CASGSGTYEQYF.

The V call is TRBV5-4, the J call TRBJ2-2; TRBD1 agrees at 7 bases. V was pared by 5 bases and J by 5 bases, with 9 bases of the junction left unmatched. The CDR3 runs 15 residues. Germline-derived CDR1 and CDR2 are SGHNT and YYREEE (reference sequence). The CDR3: CASRPDRVGTGELFF. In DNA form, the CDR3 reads TGTGCCAGCAGACCTGACAGGGTTGGGACCGGGGAGCTGTTTTTT.

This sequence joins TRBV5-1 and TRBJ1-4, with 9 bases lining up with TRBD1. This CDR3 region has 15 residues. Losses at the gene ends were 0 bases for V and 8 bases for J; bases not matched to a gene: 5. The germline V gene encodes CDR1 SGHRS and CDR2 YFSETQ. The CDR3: CASSLEQGAREKLFF. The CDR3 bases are TGCGCCAGCAGCTTGGAACAGGGGGCGCGAGAAAAACTGTTTTTT.

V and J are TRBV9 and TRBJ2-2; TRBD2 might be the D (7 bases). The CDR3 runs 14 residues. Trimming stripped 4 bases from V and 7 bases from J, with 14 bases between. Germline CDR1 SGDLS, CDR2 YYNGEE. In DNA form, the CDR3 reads TGTGCCAGCAGCCCCCGGGGGGCTGTCGGGGAGCTGTTTTTT. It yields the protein CASSPRGAVGELFF.

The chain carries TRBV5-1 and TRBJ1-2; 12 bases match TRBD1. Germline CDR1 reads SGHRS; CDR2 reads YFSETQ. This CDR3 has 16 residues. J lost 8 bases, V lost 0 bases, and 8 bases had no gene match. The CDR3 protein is CASSLGTGQGARGYTF. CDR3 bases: TGCGCCAGCAGCTTGGGTACGGGACAGGGGGCAAGGGGCTACACCTTC.

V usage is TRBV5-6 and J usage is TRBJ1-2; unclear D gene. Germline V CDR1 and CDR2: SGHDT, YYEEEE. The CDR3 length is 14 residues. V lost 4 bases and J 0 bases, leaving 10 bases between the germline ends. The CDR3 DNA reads TGTGCCAGCAGCCTGGGGAGGTCTAACTATGGCTACACCTTC. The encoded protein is CASSLGRSNYGYTF.

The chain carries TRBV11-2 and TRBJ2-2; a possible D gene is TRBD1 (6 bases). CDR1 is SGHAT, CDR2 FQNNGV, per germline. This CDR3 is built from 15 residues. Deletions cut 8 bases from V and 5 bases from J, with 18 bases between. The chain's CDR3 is CASVRGSTSTGELFF. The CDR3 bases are TGTGCCAGCGTGAGGGGGTCTACGAGTACCGGGGAGCTGTTTTTT.

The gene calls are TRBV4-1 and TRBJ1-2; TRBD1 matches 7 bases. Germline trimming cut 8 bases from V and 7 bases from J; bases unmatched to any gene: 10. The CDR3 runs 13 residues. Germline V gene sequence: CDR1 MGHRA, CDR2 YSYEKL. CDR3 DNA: TGCGCCAGCGGTCGGACAGGAAGTGTTGGCTACACCTTC. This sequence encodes CASGRTGSVGYTF.

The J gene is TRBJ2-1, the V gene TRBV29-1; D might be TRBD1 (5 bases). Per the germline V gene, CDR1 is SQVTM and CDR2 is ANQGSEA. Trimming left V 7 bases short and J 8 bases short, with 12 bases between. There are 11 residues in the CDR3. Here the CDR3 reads CSAQGLDEQFF. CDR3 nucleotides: TGCAGCGCCCAGGGTTTGGATGAGCAGTTCTTC.

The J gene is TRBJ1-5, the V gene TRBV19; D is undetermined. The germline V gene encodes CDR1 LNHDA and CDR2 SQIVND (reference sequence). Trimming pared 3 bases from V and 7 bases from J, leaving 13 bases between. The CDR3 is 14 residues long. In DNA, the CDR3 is TGTGCCAGTAGTATTGACGGGGAGGGCCAGCCCCAGCATTTT. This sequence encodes CASSIDGEGQPQHF.

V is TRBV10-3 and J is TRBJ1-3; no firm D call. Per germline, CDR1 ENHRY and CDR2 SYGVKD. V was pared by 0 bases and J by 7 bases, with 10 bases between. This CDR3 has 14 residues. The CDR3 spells CAISESAVGNTIYF. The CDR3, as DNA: TGTGCCATCAGTGAGTCTGCGGTCGGGAACACCATATATTTT.

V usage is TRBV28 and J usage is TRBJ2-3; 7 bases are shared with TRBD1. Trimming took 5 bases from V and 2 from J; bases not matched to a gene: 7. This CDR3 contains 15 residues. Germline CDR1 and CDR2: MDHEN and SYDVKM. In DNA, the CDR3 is TGTGCCAGCAGTAAACCGGGACAGTACACAGATACGCAGTATTTT. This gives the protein CASSKPGQYTDTQYF.

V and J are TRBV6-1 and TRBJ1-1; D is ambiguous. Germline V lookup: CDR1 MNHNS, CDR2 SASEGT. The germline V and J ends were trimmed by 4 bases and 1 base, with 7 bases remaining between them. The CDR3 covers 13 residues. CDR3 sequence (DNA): TGTGCCAGCAGTGTTTCATGGAACACTGAAGCTTTCTTT. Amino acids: CASSVSWNTEAFF.

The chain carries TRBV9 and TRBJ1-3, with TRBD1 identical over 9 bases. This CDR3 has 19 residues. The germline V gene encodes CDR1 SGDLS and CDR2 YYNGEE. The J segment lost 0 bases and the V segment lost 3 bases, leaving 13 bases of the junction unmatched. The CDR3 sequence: CASSAGPGTGLFSGNTIYF. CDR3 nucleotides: TGTGCCAGCAGCGCCGGCCCCGGGACAGGGCTTTTCTCTGGAAACACCATATATTTT. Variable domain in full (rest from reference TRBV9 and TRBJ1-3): DSGVTQTPKHLITATGQRVTLRCSPRSGDLSVYWYQQSLDQGLQFLIQYYNGEERAKGNILERFSAQQFPDLHSELNLSSLELGDSALYFCASSAGPGTGLFSGNTIYFGEGSWLTVV.

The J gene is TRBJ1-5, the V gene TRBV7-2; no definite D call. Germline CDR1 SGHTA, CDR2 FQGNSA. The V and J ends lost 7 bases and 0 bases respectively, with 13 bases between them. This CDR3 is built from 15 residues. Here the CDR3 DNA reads TGTGCCAGCACCCAGACTCCCTATAGCAATCAGCCCCAGCATTTT. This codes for CASTQTPYSNQPQHF. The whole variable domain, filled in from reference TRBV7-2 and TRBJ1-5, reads GAGVSQSPSNKVTEKGKDVELRCDPISGHTALYWYRQSLGQGLEFLIYFQGNSAPDKSGLPSDRFSAERTGGSVSTLTIQRTQQEDSAVYLCASTQTPYSNQPQHFGDGTRLSIL.

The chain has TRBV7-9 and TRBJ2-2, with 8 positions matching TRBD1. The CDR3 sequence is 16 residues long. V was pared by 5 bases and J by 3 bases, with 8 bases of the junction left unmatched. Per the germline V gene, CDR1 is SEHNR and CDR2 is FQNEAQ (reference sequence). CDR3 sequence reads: CASSAGQGWDTGELFF. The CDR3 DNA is TGTGCCAGCAGCGCAGGACAGGGCTGGGACACCGGGGAGCTGTTTTTT.

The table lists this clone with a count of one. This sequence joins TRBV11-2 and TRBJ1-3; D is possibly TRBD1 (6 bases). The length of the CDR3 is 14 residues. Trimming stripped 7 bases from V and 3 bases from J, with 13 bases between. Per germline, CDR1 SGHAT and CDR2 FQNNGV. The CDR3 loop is CASTPRGGGNTIYF. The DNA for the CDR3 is TGTGCCAGCACCCCGAGAGGGGGTGGAAACACCATATATTTT.

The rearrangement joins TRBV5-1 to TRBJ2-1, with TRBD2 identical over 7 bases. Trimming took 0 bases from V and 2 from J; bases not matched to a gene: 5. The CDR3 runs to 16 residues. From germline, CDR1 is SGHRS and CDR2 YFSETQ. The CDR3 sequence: CASSLVAGVTYNEQFF. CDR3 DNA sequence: TGCGCCAGCAGCTTGGTGGCGGGAGTGACCTACAATGAGCAGTTCTTC. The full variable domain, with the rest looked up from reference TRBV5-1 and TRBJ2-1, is KAGVTQTPRYLIKTRGQQVTLSCSPISGHRSVSWYQQTPGQGLQFLFEYFSETQRNKGNFPGRFSGRQFSNSRSEMNVSTLELGDSALYLCASSLVAGVTYNEQFFGPGTRLTVL.

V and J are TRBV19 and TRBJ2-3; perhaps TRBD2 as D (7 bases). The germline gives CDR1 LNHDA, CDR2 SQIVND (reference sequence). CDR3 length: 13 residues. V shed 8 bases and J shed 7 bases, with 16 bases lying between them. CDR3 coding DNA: TGTGCCAGTTGTTTTGGGGGGGCGAATACGCAGTATTTT. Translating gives CASCFGGANTQYF.